This TCR beta chain came from a study of T cell repertoires in cytomegalovirus infection (dated by TCRdb to between 2018 and 2021). Regarding the complete study: Recently identified HLA-C-restricted CMV epitopes, whose presentation resists viral immunomodulation, were targeted by peptide stimulations together with well-studied HLA-B-restricted epitopes. Donor HLA type was relevant to the analysis, as public TCR beta signatures indicated carriage of CMV infection together with the matching HLA type. The research as a whole found: In the ex vivo response, HLA-C-restricted CMV-specific TCR beta clonotypes were dominant, and in two of eight donors the single most frequent clonotype came from this HLA-C-restricted group. Cumulative frequency of public TCR beta family members discriminated carriers of CMV infection plus the relevant HLA type in this cohort and an independent approximately 400-donor cohort.

The treatment or condition tag for this specimen amounts to: in vitro stimulation with specific CMV peptide epitopes to enrich CMV-specific T cells. The germline V gene (reference sequence) provides CDR1 SEHNR and CDR2 FQNEAQ. CDR3 length: 13 amino acids, cysteine to phenylalanine. Only the CDR3 region is kept as DNA, spanning 39 bases read in frame from base 1. V is pared back by 3 bases and J by 3 bases, with 8 bases lying between the germline termini. The sample holds a few counts of this clonotype. This clone's antigen is unknown. Base qualities are not at hand, and no much larger clone is one base apart. Sequenced on an Illumina HiSeq 1500. TCRdb took the public reads, trimmed them with fastp at Q25, ran MiXCR for clone calling and kept in-frame beta chains. Each entry is one CDR3 protein sequence, shown with its most common DNA and genes. The sample has around 540,000 distinct CDR3 sequences on record, about 33% of them singletons. The biggest ten clones account for roughly 16% of the sample.

This clonotype originated in a human donor in good health (CMV status not recorded). Some clones in this sample may be carry-over from other donors' samples. Sequencing used cultured PBMCs, obtained from culture after CMV antigen stimulation. Here the chain combines TRBV7-9 and TRBJ1-1; no confident D gene assignment can be made. CDR3 protein: CASSFLEDTEAFF. The DNA is TGTGCCAGCAGCTTCCTGGAGGACACTGAAGCTTTCTTT.